Following are 13 T cell receptor beta chains from one sample sequenced in a study of blood T cell repertoires in COVID-19. TCRdb's table, derived via immunoSEQ multiplex PCR, lists solely in-frame clones and lacks some. The data contain 130,000 to 150,000 clones, 84% of them singletons. The sequenced material came from PBMCs or T cells enriched from blood (not recorded which). The receptor source for this set is a woman aged 50 to 60 who had been exposed to COVID-19.

This rearrangement joins TRBV5-5 to TRBJ2-1, with 13 bases lining up with TRBD2. V lost 4 bases to trimming and J lost 8 bases; unmatched junction nucleotides: 9. Germline V gene sequence: CDR1 SGHKS, CDR2 YYEKEE (reference sequence). The CDR3 loop spans 16 amino acids. CDR3: CASSPLAGGFYDEQFF. CDR3 nucleotide sequence: TGTGCCAGCAGCCCACTAGCGGGGGGGTTTTACGATGAGCAGTTCTTC. Full variable domain (rest looked up from reference TRBV5-5 and TRBJ2-1): DAGVTQSPTHLIKTRGQQVTLRCSPISGHKSVSWYQQVLGQGPQFIFQYYEKEERGRGNFPDRFSARQFPNYSSELNVNALLLGDSALYLCASSPLAGGFYDEQFFGPGTRLTVL.

The rearrangement uses TRBV7-2 and TRBJ2-7, with TRBD1 matching 7 bases. V shed 7 bases, J shed 2 bases, and the junction held 11 bases outside the gene matches. CDR3 length: 15 residues. Germline loops: CDR1 SGHTA, CDR2 FQGNSA. The CDR3: CASTSPGTVTYEQYF. CDR3 nucleotides: TGTGCCAGCACCTCCCCGGGGACAGTGACCTACGAGCAGTACTTC. The complete variable domain, with remaining parts taken from reference TRBV7-2 and TRBJ2-7, reads GAGVSQSPSNKVTEKGKDVELRCDPISGHTALYWYRQSLGQGLEFLIYFQGNSAPDKSGLPSDRFSAERTGGSVSTLTIQRTQQEDSAVYLCASTSPGTVTYEQYFGPGTRLTVT.

This chain connects TRBV6-5 to TRBJ2-1, with D possibly TRBD1 on 6 matching bases. CDR3 length: 13 residues. V lost 2 bases and J lost 4, with 6 bases in between. Germline V lookup: CDR1 MNHEY, CDR2 SVGAGI. This chain's CDR3 is CASSYGQYNEQFF. CDR3 DNA sequence: TGTGCCAGCAGTTACGGACAGTACAATGAGCAGTTCTTC.

This chain uses TRBV7-6 with TRBJ1-4; 11 bases are shared with TRBD1. The CDR3 spans 15 residues. The germline CDR1 and CDR2 sequences are SGHVS and FNYEAQ. V was pared by 3 bases and J by 4 bases, with 1 base of the junction left unmatched. The CDR3 coding sequence is TGTGCCAGCAGCTTGGACAGGGGGCATAATGAAAAACTGTTTTTT. As protein: CASSLDRGHNEKLFF.

V and J are TRBV2 and TRBJ2-3; TRBD2 might be the D (5 bases). V lost 6 bases and J 2 bases, leaving 9 bases between the germline ends. CDR1 SNHLY and CDR2 FYNNEI come from the germline V gene. This CDR3 contains 13 residues. The CDR3 bases are TGTGCCAGCAGAAATGACTACACAGATACGCAGTATTTT. Amino acids: CASRNDYTDTQYF.

The chain employs TRBV5-8 and TRBJ2-7; weak D call: TRBD1 (5 bases). The germline V gene encodes CDR1 SGHTS and CDR2 YDEGEE. This CDR3 has 14 residues. Trimming pared 0 bases from V and 3 bases from J, leaving 10 bases between. This CDR3 is CASSLGQLHYEQYF. CDR3 sequence (DNA): TGTGCCAGCAGCTTGGGACAGCTGCACTACGAGCAGTACTTC.

CDR3 loop: CASSLGAGNNQPQHF. CDR3 bases: TGTGCCAGTAGTCTGGGGGCAGGGAACAATCAGCCCCAGCATTTT. The chain recombines TRBV19 with TRBJ1-5; D might be TRBD1 (6 bases). The V and J ends lost 5 bases and 3 bases respectively, with 14 bases between them. The germline gives CDR1 LNHDA, CDR2 SQIVND (reference sequence). There are 15 residues in the CDR3.

The rearrangement links TRBV7-2 to TRBJ1-3, with D perhaps matching TRBD1 (5 bases). Germline-derived CDR1 and CDR2 are SGHTA and FQGNSA. Deletions cut 3 bases from V and 4 bases from J, with 10 bases between. There are 14 residues in the CDR3. CDR3 amino acids: CASSLGLVGNTIYF. The CDR3, as DNA: TGTGCCAGCAGCTTGGGGCTAGTGGGAAACACCATATATTTT.

Here the CDR3 DNA reads TGTGCCAGCAGCTCGGGGAGTCAGCCCCAGCATTTT. Residues: CASSSGSQPQHF. This chain connects TRBV6-5 to TRBJ1-5; D is unclear. The CDR3 has 12 residues. Looked up from germline, CDR1 is MNHEY and CDR2 is SVGAGI. V was clipped by 6 bases and J by 6 bases, with 9 bases between them.

A few counts support this clone. The CDR3 DNA is TGTGCCAGCAGCGTGGCCGGAGGGGGACAGGGGACTGAAGCTTTCTTT. This gives the protein CASSVAGGGQGTEAFF. The rearrangement joins TRBV7-9 to TRBJ1-1; 10 bases are shared with TRBD1. V gave up 5 bases and J gave up 5 bases; unmatched junction bases: 11. From germline, CDR1 is SEHNR and CDR2 FQNEAQ (reference sequence). CDR3 length: 16 residues. Together with reference TRBV7-9 and TRBJ1-1, the CDR3 gives the full variable domain: DTGVSQNPRHKITKRGQNVTFRCDPISEHNRLYWYRQTLGQGPEFLTYFQNEAQLEKSRLLSDRFSAERPKGSFSTLEIQRTEQGDSAMYLCASSVAGGGQGTEAFFGQGTRLTVV.

The chain employs TRBV5-4 and TRBJ2-1; 7 nucleotides line up with TRBD2. Germline CDR1 and CDR2: SGHNT and YYREEE (reference sequence). J was trimmed by 4 bases and V by 6 bases; bases with no gene match: 7. This CDR3 region has 14 residues. The CDR3 loop reads CASTIKRDYNEQFF. The CDR3 DNA is TGTGCCAGCACCATTAAGCGGGATTACAATGAGCAGTTCTTC. Supplemented by reference TRBV5-4 and TRBJ2-1, the full variable domain reads ETGVTQSPTHLIKTRGQQVTLRCSSQSGHNTVSWYQQALGQGPQFIFQYYREEENGRGNFPPRFSGLQFPNYSSELNVNALELDDSALYLCASTIKRDYNEQFFGPGTRLTVL.

As for this clone: Other nucleotide sequences from this sample produce the same CDR3. The chain combines TRBV9 with TRBJ2-1; TRBD2 aligns across 11 bases. CDR1 is SGDLS and CDR2 is YYNGEE in the germline V gene. This CDR3 has 15 amino acids. Trimming at V came to 3 bases and at J to 7 bases, leaving 6 bases not matched to a gene. CDR3 loop: CASSATSGSGNEQFF. The CDR3 DNA follows: TGTGCCAGCAGCGCTACTAGCGGGAGTGGGAATGAGCAGTTCTTC.

This clone occurred once. The chain employs TRBV3-1 (or the pseudogene TRBV3-2) and TRBJ2-7, with TRBD1 identical over 8 bases. Per the germline V gene, CDR1 is LGHDT and CDR2 is YNNKEL (reference sequence). V lost 8 bases to trimming and J lost 4 bases; unmatched junction nucleotides: 10. CDR3 length: 14 amino acids. The CDR3 loop reads CASRNTGGFYEQYF. CDR3 coding DNA: TGTGCCAGCCGCAACACAGGGGGATTTTACGAGCAGTACTTC.